The 18 T cell receptor beta chains reported below all come from one sample, sequenced in a study of blood T cell repertoires in COVID-19 (dated by TCRdb to 2018 to 2021). The protocol used for the library was the immunoSEQ multiplex PCR assay. Drawn from immuneACCESS, this table holds only the in-frame rearrangements with V and J called that TCRdb kept. Clones are partly lost; checked studies trace under half to an unresolved V gene and leave the rest unexplained. The sample table shows around 200,000 clones, and 83% are seen once. The ten largest make up approximately 9% of the sample. Sequenced: peripheral blood. The receptors derive from a middle-aged man with active or convalescent COVID-19.

This chain uses TRBV19 with TRBJ2-6, with D possibly TRBD2 on 6 matching bases. V lost 6 bases and J lost 2, with 14 bases in between. Germline values: CDR1 LNHDA, CDR2 SQIVND (reference sequence). This CDR3 contains 16 residues. The CDR3 here is CASRKSGGAGANVLTF. DNA for the CDR3: TGTGCCAGTAGGAAATCCGGAGGGGCTGGGGCCAACGTCCTGACTTTC.

Concerning this clone: Other nucleotide sequences from this sample produce the same CDR3. V gene TRBV18 combines with J gene TRBJ1-1; tentatively, D is TRBD1 (5 bases). Between the trimmed V and J ends, which lost 3 bases and 0 bases, there was a span of 5 bases. CDR1 KGHSH and CDR2 LQKENI come from the germline V gene. CDR3 length: 13 residues. The CDR3 nucleotides are TGTGCCAGCTCACCGACAGTGAACACTGAAGCTTTCTTT. This codes for CASSPTVNTEAFF.

This sequence joins TRBV2 and TRBJ1-5, with D uncertain. The CDR3 consists of 14 residues. The germline gives CDR1 SNHLY, CDR2 FYNNEI. V lost 2 bases, J lost 8 bases, and 13 bases lay in between. The CDR3 DNA follows: TGTGCCAGCAGTGAACCAAGCCTTATAGAGCCCCAGCATTTT. As protein: CASSEPSLIEPQHF.

The chain employs TRBV2 and TRBJ1-2; 7 bases fit TRBD1. Germline-derived CDR1 and CDR2 are SNHLY and FYNNEI. This CDR3 contains 13 residues. Trimming removed 3 bases from V and 5 bases from J; junction bases left unmatched: 3. CDR3 nucleotides: TGTGCCAGCAGTGAGGGCAGGGGGTATGGCTACACCTTC. Translation gives CASSEGRGYGYTF.

This chain connects TRBV19 to TRBJ2-1; D uncertain. The V gene lost 6 bases and the J gene lost 6 bases, with 12 bases spanning the gap. The CDR3 totals 13 residues. Germline V gene sequence: CDR1 LNHDA, CDR2 SQIVND (reference sequence). CDR3 in DNA: TGTGCCAGTAGCCTCGTAGCCGGCAATGAGCAGTTCTTC. Translating gives CASSLVAGNEQFF.

The V call is TRBV7-8, the J call TRBJ2-3; D gene uncertain. Trimming removed 3 bases from V and 5 bases from J, with 6 bases in between. The germline V gene has CDR1 SGHVS and CDR2 FQNEAQ. CDR3 length equals 12 residues. The CDR3 sequence: CASSFVQDTQYF. The CDR3 nucleotides are TGTGCCAGCAGCTTTGTCCAAGATACGCAGTATTTT.

The chain uses TRBV7-2 and TRBJ1-3; 11 bases line up with TRBD1. This CDR3 region has 15 residues. The germline CDR1 and CDR2 sequences are SGHTA and FQGNSA. J lost 8 bases, V lost 5 bases, and 8 bases had no gene match. This CDR3 reads CASSRQPGQGDTIYF. CDR3 nucleotides: TGTGCCAGCAGCCGTCAGCCGGGACAGGGGGACACCATATATTTT.

The chain uses TRBV6-5 and TRBJ1-6, with TRBD1 identical over 8 bases. Germline CDR1 reads MNHEY; CDR2 reads SVGAGI. V gave up 5 bases and J gave up 7 bases; unmatched junction bases: 7. The CDR3 has 15 amino acids. This CDR3 reads CASSQSDRVNSPLHF. The DNA of the CDR3 is TGTGCCAGCAGTCAATCGGACAGGGTAAATTCACCCCTCCACTTT.

This sequence joins TRBV29-1 and TRBJ2-7, with 7 bases matching TRBD1. J was trimmed by 2 bases and V by 5 bases; bases with no gene match: 3. The germline V gene encodes CDR1 SQVTM and CDR2 ANQGSEA. This CDR3 region has 12 residues. CDR3 bases: TGCAGCGTTCGACAGGGCACCTACGAGCAGTACTTC. Translated, it gives CSVRQGTYEQYF.

This chain connects TRBV4-1 to TRBJ2-7; D not certain. V lost 1 base and J lost 7, with 8 bases in between. This CDR3 region has 12 residues. The V gene's germline CDR1 is MGHRA and CDR2 YSYEKL. The CDR3 protein is CASSQVKEEQYF. The CDR3 coding sequence is TGCGCCAGCAGCCAAGTGAAGGAGGAGCAGTACTTC.

CDR3 DNA: TGTGCCAGCAGCCCGAGACCCTGGACAAGTGAGTGGGGTGAAGCTTTCTTT. Its protein is CASSPRPWTSEWGEAFF. The chain is built from TRBV4-2 and TRBJ1-1; perhaps TRBD1 as D (5 bases). CDR3 length equals 17 residues. In germline, CDR1 is LGHNA, CDR2 YNFKEQ. Trimming cost V 4 bases and J 7 bases, with 25 bases left between them.

The chain recombines TRBV3-1 (or the pseudogene TRBV3-2) with TRBJ2-3; perhaps TRBD1 as D (6 bases). The CDR3 consists of 14 residues. V shed 2 bases and J shed 4 bases, with 10 bases lying between them. Germline CDR1 LGHDT, CDR2 YNNKEL (reference sequence). The CDR3 loop is CASSQTQGSDTQYF. In DNA, the CDR3 is TGTGCCAGCAGCCAAACACAGGGATCAGATACGCAGTATTTT.

The chain uses TRBV7-9 and TRBJ2-4; tentative D call: TRBD2 (6 bases). V was pared by 3 bases and J by 2 bases, with 17 bases between. This CDR3 has 17 amino acids. The germline V gene encodes CDR1 SEHNR and CDR2 FQNEAQ (reference sequence). The CDR3 is CASSFARGTQTKNIQYF. The DNA for the CDR3 is TGTGCCAGCAGCTTCGCGCGCGGGACCCAGACCAAAAACATTCAGTACTTC.

This chain uses TRBV6-2 or TRBV6-3 with TRBJ1-2; D remains unclear. This CDR3 is 14 amino acids long. The V end was cut by 8 bases, the J end by 4 bases, with 17 bases between. The germline CDR1 and CDR2 sequences are MNHEY and SVGEGT. Here the CDR3 DNA reads TGTGCCAGCCGCCCACCCGGGAGTGGCTATGGCTACACCTTC. Its protein product is CASRPPGSGYGYTF.

This chain uses TRBV12-3 or TRBV12-4 with TRBJ1-2; D is unclear. This CDR3 region has 12 residues. Trimming removed 6 bases at V and 2 bases at J, with 7 bases between. The CDR3 sequence: CASRLRNYGYTF. The CDR3 DNA reads TGTGCCAGCAGACTGAGGAACTATGGCTACACCTTC.

The chain uses TRBV9 and TRBJ1-6, with D possibly TRBD1 on 6 matching bases. Per the germline V gene, CDR1 is SGDLS and CDR2 is YYNGEE. V lost 4 bases to trimming and J lost 5 bases, with 10 bases between them. The CDR3 totals 14 residues. In DNA, the CDR3 is TGTGCCAGCAGCCCCCGGGACAATAATTCACCCCTCCACTTT. It specifies CASSPRDNNSPLHF. The full variable domain, its missing parts supplied by reference TRBV9 and TRBJ1-6, is DSGVTQTPKHLITATGQRVTLRCSPRSGDLSVYWYQQSLDQGLQFLIQYYNGEERAKGNILERFSAQQFPDLHSELNLSSLELGDSALYFCASSPRDNNSPLHFGNGTRLTVT.

The chain carries TRBV9 and TRBJ1-3, with a possible D match to TRBD1 (6 bases). Germline CDR1 and CDR2: SGDLS and YYNGEE. V lost 5 bases and J 0 bases, leaving 15 bases between the germline ends. This CDR3 spans 16 amino acids. CDR3 DNA sequence: TGTGCCAGCAGGGGGGGGCCTCCATCCTCTGGAAACACCATATATTTT. Translating it yields CASRGGPPSSGNTIYF. The complete variable domain, with remaining parts taken from reference TRBV9 and TRBJ1-3, reads DSGVTQTPKHLITATGQRVTLRCSPRSGDLSVYWYQQSLDQGLQFLIQYYNGEERAKGNILERFSAQQFPDLHSELNLSSLELGDSALYFCASRGGPPSSGNTIYFGEGSWLTVV.

This clone was counted only a few times. The chain employs TRBV13 and TRBJ1-6, with unresolved D. The CDR3 sequence is 17 residues long. Germline assignment: CDR1 PRHDT and CDR2 FYEKMQ (reference sequence). The V end was cut by 5 bases, the J end by 0 bases, with 14 bases between. The CDR3 nucleotides read TGTGCCAGCAGCCTCCGACATCTGAGCTCCTATAATTCACCCCTCCACTTT. This encodes CASSLRHLSSYNSPLHF.